This is a list of T cell receptor beta chains from one sample in a study of CD8 T cells in ankylosing spondylitis. From the 5' RACE reads, TCRdb called clonotypes with MiXCR, one entry per CDR3 protein. The sample shows about 840,000 distinct CDR3 sequences, 12% of them seen only once. Sequences were obtained from blood, either unsorted or a sorted T cell fraction (not recorded which). The receptors originated from a male donor with ankylosing spondylitis. CDR3s include the opening cysteine and the closing phenylalanine or tryptophan. D genes are given only for firm matches. The listing skips clone size in some rows; elsewhere it reads once, few, many or a size class.

j_gene: TRBJ2-3; v_gene: TRBV18; abundance: .; d_gene: .; CDR3aa: CASSPQASPGQYF; CDR3nt: TGTGCCAGCTCACCACAGGCCAGTCCCGGGCAGTATTTT
j_gene: TRBJ2-3; v_gene: TRBV5-1; abundance: few; d_gene: .; CDR3aa: CASSYQGDDTQYF; CDR3nt: TGCGCCAGCAGCTATCAGGGCGACGATACGCAGTATTTT
j_gene: TRBJ1-5; v_gene: TRBV20-1; abundance: few; d_gene: TRBD1; CDR3aa: CSARRPRQGGNQPQHF; CDR3nt: TGCAGTGCTCGAAGGCCTCGACAGGGTGGCAATCAGCCCCAGCATTTT
j_gene: TRBJ2-5; v_gene: TRBV7-3; abundance: many; d_gene: .; CDR3aa: CASSLSREETQYF; CDR3nt: TGTGCCAGCAGTTTATCCAGGGAAGAGACCCAGTACTTC
j_gene: TRBJ2-5; v_gene: TRBV7-2; abundance: many; d_gene: TRBD2; CDR3aa: CASSPFPQGRVGETQYF; CDR3nt: TGTGCCAGCAGCCCGTTCCCCCAAGGGAGGGTGGGAGAGACCCAGTACTTC
j_gene: TRBJ1-2; v_gene: TRBV7-9; abundance: .; d_gene: .; CDR3aa: CASSPPDGPGGYTF; CDR3nt: TGTGCCAGCAGCCCACCGGATGGGCCCGGTGGCTACACCTTC
j_gene: TRBJ2-3; v_gene: TRBV20-1; abundance: many; d_gene: .; CDR3aa: CSAPGLPFTDTQYF; CDR3nt: TGCAGTGCCCCGGGACTCCCCTTTACGGATACGCAGTATTTT
j_gene: TRBJ2-1; v_gene: TRBV7-2; abundance: .; d_gene: .; CDR3aa: CASSPGHEQFF; CDR3nt: TGTGCCAGCAGCCCCGGCCATGAGCAGTTCTTC
j_gene: TRBJ2-1; v_gene: TRBV6-1; abundance: .; d_gene: TRBD2; CDR3aa: CASNPTSGYYNEQFF; CDR3nt: TGTGCCAGCAATCCCACTAGCGGCTACTACAATGAGCAGTTCTTC
j_gene: TRBJ1-2; v_gene: TRBV6-5; abundance: many; d_gene: .; CDR3aa: CASSYGGQPYGYTF; CDR3nt: TGTGCCAGCAGTTACGGTGGACAGCCCTATGGCTACACCTTC
j_gene: TRBJ2-1; v_gene: TRBV10-3; abundance: many; d_gene: .; CDR3aa: CAISERLANEQFF; CDR3nt: TGTGCCATCAGTGAGCGCCTAGCAAATGAGCAGTTCTTC
j_gene: TRBJ2-1; v_gene: TRBV5-1; abundance: few; d_gene: TRBD2; CDR3aa: CASSTGLAGGMNEQFF; CDR3nt: TGCGCCAGCAGCACGGGACTAGCGGGAGGCATGAATGAGCAGTTCTTC
j_gene: TRBJ2-7; v_gene: TRBV5-1; abundance: many; d_gene: .; CDR3aa: CASSSAGPYEQYF; CDR3nt: TGCGCCAGCAGTTCAGCAGGGCCCTACGAGCAGTACTTC
j_gene: TRBJ2-5; v_gene: TRBV4-3; abundance: .; d_gene: .; CDR3aa: CASSLTTGSTGETQYF; CDR3nt: TGCGCCAGCAGCCTAACGACTGGATCGACGGGGGAGACCCAGTACTTC
j_gene: TRBJ1-1; v_gene: TRBV9; abundance: few; d_gene: .; CDR3aa: CASSVVQMNTEAFF; CDR3nt: TGTGCCAGCAGCGTAGTCCAGATGAACACTGAAGCTTTCTTT
j_gene: TRBJ2-7; v_gene: TRBV5-1; abundance: many; d_gene: TRBD1; CDR3aa: CASSERDRDSYEQYF; CDR3nt: TGCGCCAGCAGCGAACGGGACAGGGACTCCTACGAGCAGTACTTC
j_gene: TRBJ2-7; v_gene: TRBV5-1; abundance: many; d_gene: TRBD2; CDR3aa: CASSLGLAGPYEQYF; CDR3nt: TGCGCCAGCAGCTTGGGACTAGCGGGGCCCTACGAGCAGTACTTC
j_gene: TRBJ1-5; v_gene: TRBV9; abundance: many; d_gene: TRBD1; CDR3aa: CASSPTGQRDQPQHF; CDR3nt: TGTGCCAGCAGCCCGACGGGACAGAGAGATCAGCCCCAGCATTTT
j_gene: TRBJ1-3; v_gene: TRBV2; abundance: .; d_gene: .; CDR3aa: CASSEILSGNTIYF; CDR3nt: TGTGCCAGCAGTGAAATCCTTTCGGGAAACACCATATATTTT
j_gene: TRBJ2-5; v_gene: TRBV20-1; abundance: .; d_gene: TRBD2; CDR3aa: CSARRFSGRSPAYF; CDR3nt: TGCAGTGCCAGACGATTTAGCGGGAGGTCCCCGGCCTACTTC
j_gene: TRBJ2-6; v_gene: TRBV4-3; abundance: few; d_gene: .; CDR3aa: CASSRGLIQSGANVLTF; CDR3nt: TGCGCCAGCAGCCGAGGACTCATACAATCTGGGGCCAACGTCCTGACTTTC
j_gene: TRBJ2-2; v_gene: TRBV20-1; abundance: many; d_gene: .; CDR3aa: CSASGLRNTGELFF; CDR3nt: TGCAGTGCGTCCGGATTAAGGAACACCGGGGAGCTGTTTTTT
j_gene: TRBJ1-2; v_gene: TRBV28; abundance: few; d_gene: .; CDR3aa: CASSTPGGRMQGYTF; CDR3nt: TGTGCCAGCAGCACTCCGGGGGGGCGCATGCAGGGCTACACCTTC
j_gene: TRBJ2-1; v_gene: TRBV25-1; abundance: few; d_gene: TRBD2; CDR3aa: CASSELAGVYNEQFF; CDR3nt: TGTGCCAGCAGTGAGCTAGCGGGAGTATACAATGAGCAGTTCTTC
j_gene: TRBJ2-5; v_gene: TRBV6-2/TRBV6-3; abundance: .; d_gene: .; CDR3aa: CASKFSTYQETQYF; CDR3nt: TGTGCCAGCAAATTTTCGACTTATCAAGAGACCCAGTACTTC
j_gene: TRBJ2-1; v_gene: TRBV7-2; abundance: .; d_gene: TRBD2; CDR3aa: CASSLGTSDGNEQFF; CDR3nt: TGTGCCAGCAGCTTAGGAACTAGCGACGGCAATGAGCAGTTCTTC
j_gene: TRBJ2-7; v_gene: TRBV20-1; abundance: few; d_gene: .; CDR3aa: CSARRPETEQYF; CDR3nt: TGCAGTGCGAGAAGACCGGAGACCGAGCAGTACTTC
j_gene: TRBJ2-5; v_gene: TRBV25-1; abundance: few; d_gene: .; CDR3aa: CASSERTLYQETQYF; CDR3nt: TGTGCCAGCAGTGAACGGACCCTGTACCAAGAGACCCAGTACTTC
j_gene: TRBJ1-4; v_gene: TRBV7-2; abundance: few; d_gene: .; CDR3aa: CASSKGLVNEKLFF; CDR3nt: TGTGCCAGCAGCAAGGGGTTGGTGAATGAAAAACTGTTTTTT
j_gene: TRBJ2-7; v_gene: TRBV7-2; abundance: .; d_gene: .; CDR3aa: CASSLVGGKSSYEQYF; CDR3nt: TGTGCCAGCAGCTTAGTAGGGGGGAAAAGCTCCTACGAGCAGTACTTC
j_gene: TRBJ2-1; v_gene: TRBV20-1; abundance: .; d_gene: TRBD2; CDR3aa: CSAGRGLAGDEQFF; CDR3nt: TGCAGTGCGGGGAGGGGACTAGCGGGAGATGAGCAGTTCTTC
j_gene: TRBJ1-4; v_gene: TRBV20-1; abundance: many; d_gene: .; CDR3aa: CSARLYTGSDYEKLFF; CDR3nt: TGCAGTGCTAGACTTTATACAGGATCGGACTATGAAAAACTGTTTTTT
j_gene: TRBJ2-2; v_gene: TRBV28; abundance: .; d_gene: .; CDR3aa: CASRRRTGLASGANTGELFF; CDR3nt: TGTGCCAGCAGGAGACGGACAGGGTTGGCTAGCGGAGCCAACACCGGGGAGCTGTTTTTT
j_gene: TRBJ2-5; v_gene: TRBV12-3/TRBV12-4; abundance: few; d_gene: TRBD1; CDR3aa: CASSPGTVNQETQYF; CDR3nt: TGTGCCAGCAGCCCCGGGACAGTGAACCAAGAGACCCAGTACTTC
j_gene: TRBJ1-2; v_gene: TRBV10-3; abundance: many; d_gene: .; CDR3aa: CAISTGPNYGYTF; CDR3nt: TGTGCCATTTCGACAGGACCAAACTATGGCTACACCTTC
j_gene: TRBJ2-7; v_gene: TRBV29-1; abundance: many; d_gene: .; CDR3aa: CSVGDLGEQYF; CDR3nt: TGCAGCGTTGGGGACCTAGGGGAGCAGTACTTC
j_gene: TRBJ2-7; v_gene: TRBV15; abundance: .; d_gene: .; CDR3aa: CATSSGTPGLGDEQYF; CDR3nt: TGTGCCACCAGCAGTGGGACGCCAGGCCTTGGCGACGAGCAGTACTTC
j_gene: TRBJ2-7; v_gene: TRBV4-3; abundance: .; d_gene: .; CDR3aa: CASSQDVRQGRREQYF; CDR3nt: TGCGCCAGCAGCCAAGATGTTCGTCAGGGTCGGCGGGAGCAGTACTTC
j_gene: TRBJ2-3; v_gene: TRBV5-5; abundance: few; d_gene: .; CDR3aa: CASSRTPTADTQYF; CDR3nt: TGTGCCAGCAGCCGAACCCCGACCGCAGATACGCAGTATTTT
j_gene: TRBJ2-1; v_gene: TRBV7-9; abundance: many; d_gene: TRBD2; CDR3aa: CASSLRGLAGAGEQFF; CDR3nt: TGTGCCAGCAGCTTACGCGGACTAGCGGGAGCTGGTGAGCAGTTCTTC
j_gene: TRBJ2-3; v_gene: TRBV6-5; abundance: .; d_gene: .; CDR3aa: CASSYRPAPNTQYF; CDR3nt: TGTGCCAGCAGTTACCGACCGGCCCCAAATACGCAGTATTTT
j_gene: TRBJ2-5; v_gene: TRBV5-1; abundance: few; d_gene: .; CDR3aa: CASSLVLGQETQYF; CDR3nt: TGCGCCAGCAGCTTGGTCCTGGGACAAGAGACCCAGTACTTC
j_gene: TRBJ2-7; v_gene: TRBV4-3; abundance: many; d_gene: .; CDR3aa: CASSLYWDRSYEQYF; CDR3nt: TGCGCCAGCAGCCTGTATTGGGACCGCTCCTACGAGCAGTACTTC
j_gene: TRBJ1-2; v_gene: TRBV3-1; abundance: few; d_gene: .; CDR3aa: CASSPGRALGYTF; CDR3nt: TGTGCCAGCAGCCCCGGTCGCGCGCTCGGCTACACCTTC
j_gene: TRBJ2-4; v_gene: TRBV12-3/TRBV12-4; abundance: few; d_gene: .; CDR3aa: CASSLSSAKNIQYF; CDR3nt: TGTGCCAGCAGTCTAAGTTCAGCCAAAAACATTCAGTACTTC
j_gene: TRBJ2-7; v_gene: TRBV28; abundance: .; d_gene: .; CDR3aa: CASRRGGPYEQYF; CDR3nt: TGTGCCAGCAGGAGGGGGGGGCCCTACGAGCAGTACTTC
j_gene: TRBJ1-2; v_gene: TRBV20-1; abundance: .; d_gene: TRBD1; CDR3aa: CSASLQGAYGYTF; CDR3nt: TGCAGTGCTAGTCTACAGGGGGCCTATGGCTACACCTTC
j_gene: TRBJ2-7; v_gene: TRBV5-1; abundance: .; d_gene: .; CDR3aa: CASSWARGAGGEQYF; CDR3nt: TGCGCCAGCAGCTGGGCCCGGGGGGCCGGGGGCGAGCAGTACTTC
j_gene: TRBJ2-1; v_gene: TRBV14; abundance: many; d_gene: TRBD2; CDR3aa: CASSRTSGSNEQFF; CDR3nt: TGTGCCAGCAGCCGGACTAGCGGGTCCAATGAGCAGTTCTTC
j_gene: TRBJ2-1; v_gene: TRBV7-2; abundance: many; d_gene: TRBD2; CDR3aa: CASTSAGGVSYEQFF; CDR3nt: TGTGCCAGCACTTCAGCGGGAGGGGTTTCTTATGAGCAGTTCTTC
j_gene: TRBJ1-5; v_gene: TRBV25-1; abundance: .; d_gene: .; CDR3aa: CASSESMGFQPQHF; CDR3nt: TGTGCCAGCAGTGAATCTATGGGTTTTCAGCCCCAGCATTTT
j_gene: TRBJ2-2; v_gene: TRBV15; abundance: few; d_gene: .; CDR3aa: CATSRVSGGSGGELFF; CDR3nt: TGTGCCACCAGCAGAGTCTCCGGGGGATCAGGCGGGGAGCTGTTTTTT
j_gene: TRBJ1-5; v_gene: TRBV20-1; abundance: many; d_gene: .; CDR3aa: CSAATVTNQPQHF; CDR3nt: TGCAGTGCTGCGACAGTGACGAATCAGCCCCAGCATTTT